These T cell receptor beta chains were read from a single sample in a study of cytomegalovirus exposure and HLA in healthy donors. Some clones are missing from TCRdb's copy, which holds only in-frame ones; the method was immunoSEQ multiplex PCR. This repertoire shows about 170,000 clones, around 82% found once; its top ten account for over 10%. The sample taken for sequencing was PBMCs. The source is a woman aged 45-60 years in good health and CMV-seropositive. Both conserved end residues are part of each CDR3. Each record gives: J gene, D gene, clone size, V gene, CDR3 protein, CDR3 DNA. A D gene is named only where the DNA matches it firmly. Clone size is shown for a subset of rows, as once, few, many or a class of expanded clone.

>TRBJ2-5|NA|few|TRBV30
CAWSILGASETQYF
TGTGCCTGGAGCATCCTAGGAGCATCAGAGACCCAGTACTTC
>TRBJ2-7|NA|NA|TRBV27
CASSLLLGGVYEQYF
TGTGCCAGCAGTTTATTGTTGGGGGGTGTCTACGAGCAGTACTTC
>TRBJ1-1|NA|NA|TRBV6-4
CASSDGGARPPEAFF
TGTGCCAGCAGTGACGGGGGGGCGCGCCCGCCTGAAGCTTTCTTT
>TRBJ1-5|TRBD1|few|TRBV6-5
CASRTGEASNQPQHF
TGTGCCAGCAGGACAGGGGAGGCGAGCAATCAGCCCCAGCATTTT
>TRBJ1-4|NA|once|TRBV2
CASSVPGGGEEKLFF
TGTGCCAGCAGCGTCCCCGGCGGGGGCGAGGAAAAACTGTTTTTT
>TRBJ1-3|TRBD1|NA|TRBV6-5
CASRRDSSGNTIYF
TGTGCCAGCAGACGGGACAGCTCTGGAAACACCATATATTTT
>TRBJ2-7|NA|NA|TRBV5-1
CASSLGDNYEQYF
TGCGCCAGCAGCTTAGGGGACAACTACGAGCAGTACTTC
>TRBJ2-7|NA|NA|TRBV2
CASSERTVPYEQYF
TGTGCCAGCAGTGAGAGAACAGTCCCCTACGAGCAGTACTTC
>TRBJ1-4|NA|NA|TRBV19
CASSGSINEKLFF
TGTGCCAGTAGTGGTAGCATTAATGAAAAACTGTTTTTT
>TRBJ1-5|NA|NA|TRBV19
CASDRTDSNQPQHF
TGTGCCAGCGACAGGACGGATAGCAATCAGCCCCAGCATTTT
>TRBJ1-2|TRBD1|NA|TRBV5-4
CASSLGTGSYGYTF
TGTGCCAGCAGCTTGGGGACAGGGAGCTATGGCTACACCTTC
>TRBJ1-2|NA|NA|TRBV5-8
CASSSSVLNYGYTF
TGTGCCAGCAGCTCCTCCGTTCTTAACTATGGCTACACCTTC
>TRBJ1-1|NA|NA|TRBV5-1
CASSLVGGAGTEAFF
TGCGCCAGCAGCTTGGTGGGGGGGGCTGGCACTGAAGCTTTCTTT
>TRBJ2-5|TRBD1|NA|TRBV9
CASSSHQGAETQYF
TGTGCCAGCAGCTCGCACCAGGGGGCAGAGACCCAGTACTTC
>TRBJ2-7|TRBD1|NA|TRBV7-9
CSSTITRDRGVTYEQYF
TGTTCCAGCACCATAACCCGGGACAGGGGGGTTACCTACGAGCAGTACTTC
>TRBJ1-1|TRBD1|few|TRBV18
CASSRQGGHTEAFF
TGTGCCAGCTCCCGACAGGGGGGGCACACTGAAGCTTTCTTT
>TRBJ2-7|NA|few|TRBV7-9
CSSSIQGPAYEQYF
TGTTCCAGCAGCATACAGGGTCCGGCATACGAGCAGTACTTC
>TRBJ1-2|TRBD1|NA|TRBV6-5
CASSYLQGRNYGYTF
TGTGCCAGCAGTTATCTACAGGGGCGCAACTATGGCTACACCTTC
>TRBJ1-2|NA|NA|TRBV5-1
CASSLASGTYGYTF
TGCGCCAGCAGCTTGGCTAGCGGGACCTATGGCTACACCTTC
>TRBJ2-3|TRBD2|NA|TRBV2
CASSSLAGADTQYF
TGTGCCAGCAGTTCCCTAGCGGGGGCAGATACGCAGTATTTT
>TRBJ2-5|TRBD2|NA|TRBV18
CASSPSSGEYQETQYF
TGTGCCAGCTCACCATCTAGCGGGGAGTACCAAGAGACCCAGTACTTC
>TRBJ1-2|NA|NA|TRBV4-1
CASSQGLINYGYTF
TGCGCCAGCAGCCAAGGGCTCATCAACTATGGCTACACCTTC
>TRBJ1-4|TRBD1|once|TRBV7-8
CASIERGQGNEKLFF
TGTGCCAGCATCGAAAGAGGACAGGGAAACGAAAAACTGTTTTTT
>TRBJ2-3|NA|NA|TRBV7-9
CASSLDTSTDTQYF
TGTGCCAGCAGCTTAGATACTAGCACAGATACGCAGTATTTT
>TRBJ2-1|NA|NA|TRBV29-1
CSVGPGSYNEQFF
TGCAGCGTCGGTCCGGGTTCCTACAATGAGCAGTTCTTC
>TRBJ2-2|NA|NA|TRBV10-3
CAISQQGWELFF
TGTGCCATCAGTCAACAGGGCTGGGAGCTGTTTTTT
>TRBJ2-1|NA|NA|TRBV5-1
CASSLSPGLSYNEQFF
TGCGCCAGCAGCCTCTCTCCCGGACTGAGCTACAATGAGCAGTTCTTC
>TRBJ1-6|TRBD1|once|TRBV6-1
CASSERTGGRHF
TGTGCCAGCAGTGAAAGGACAGGGGGGCGCCACTTT
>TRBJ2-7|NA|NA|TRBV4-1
CASSSGGIRPYEQYF
TGCGCCAGCAGCTCCGGGGGTATCCGCCCATACGAGCAGTACTTC
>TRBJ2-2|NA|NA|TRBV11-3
CASSLVQGGELFF
TGTGCCAGCAGCTTAGTCCAGGGCGGGGAGCTGTTTTTT
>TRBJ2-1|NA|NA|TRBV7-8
CASSLAFNEQFF
TGTGCCAGCAGCTTAGCCTTTAATGAGCAGTTCTTC
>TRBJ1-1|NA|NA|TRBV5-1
CASSWQKNTEAFF
TGCGCCAGCAGCTGGCAGAAGAACACTGAAGCTTTCTTT
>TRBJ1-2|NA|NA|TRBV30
CAWSEDSLYGYTF
TGTGCCTGGAGTGAAGACAGTCTCTATGGCTACACCTTC
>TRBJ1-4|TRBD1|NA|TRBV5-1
CASSFSLTGEGLFF
TGCGCCAGCAGCTTCTCGTTAACAGGGGAAGGACTGTTTTTT
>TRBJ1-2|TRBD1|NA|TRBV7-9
CSSSIGTGGEGYGYTF
TGTTCCAGCAGCATCGGGACAGGGGGCGAGGGCTATGGCTACACCTTC
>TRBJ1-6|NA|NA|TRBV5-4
CASSLGGGGSYNSPLHF
TGTGCCAGCAGCTTGGGAGGGGGTGGCTCCTATAATTCACCCCTCCACTTT
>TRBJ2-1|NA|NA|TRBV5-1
CASSKDPVYGEQFF
TGCGCCAGCAGCAAAGACCCTGTTTACGGGGAGCAGTTCTTC
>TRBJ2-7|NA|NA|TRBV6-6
CASSSRTVFYYEQYF
TGTGCCAGCAGTTCTCGGACAGTTTTCTACTACGAGCAGTACTTC